These 5 T cell receptor beta chains were sequenced from one sample in a study of cytomegalovirus exposure and HLA in healthy donors. The PCR employed 60 Vbeta primers together with 13 Jbeta primers. Here immunoSEQ multiplex PCR was the method, and the copy in TCRdb shows in-frame clones only, minus some. The sample has under 200,000 clones, 75% to 90% seen once; the top ten hold more than 1.5%. Specimen: PBMCs. These receptors came from a human donor in good health.

A single count supports this clone. This chain uses TRBV5-1 with TRBJ2-5; 9 nucleotides agree with TRBD1. Germline-derived CDR1 and CDR2 are SGHRS and YFSETQ. CDR3 size: 16 residues. J gave up 0 bases and V 0 bases, and 3 bases lay outside the gene matches. CDR3 region: CASSLAGTGYQETQYF. The CDR3 DNA reads TGCGCCAGCAGCTTGGCTGGGACAGGGTACCAAGAGACCCAGTACTTC. Combining the CDR3 with reference TRBV5-1 and TRBJ2-5 gives the whole variable domain KAGVTQTPRYLIKTRGQQVTLSCSPISGHRSVSWYQQTPGQGLQFLFEYFSETQRNKGNFPGRFSGRQFSNSRSEMNVSTLELGDSALYLCASSLAGTGYQETQYFGPGTRLLVL.

The V and J genes are TRBV11-2 and TRBJ2-7; D may be TRBD1 (5 bases). Germline-derived CDR1 and CDR2 are SGHAT and FQNNGV. The length of the CDR3 is 13 residues. Trimming removed 3 bases at V and 6 bases at J, with 12 bases between. This CDR3 is CASSFGWGSEQYF. As DNA, the CDR3 is TGTGCCAGCAGCTTTGGTTGGGGCTCCGAGCAGTACTTC.

The V and J genes are TRBV4-1 and TRBJ2-7; 10 nucleotides match TRBD1. The CDR3 has 15 amino acids. Looked up from germline, CDR1 is MGHRA and CDR2 is YSYEKL. The V gene end was trimmed by 4 bases and the J gene end by 5 bases; junction bases not matched to a gene: 8. The CDR3 is CASSRTGTGVNEQYF. DNA of the CDR3: TGCGCCAGCAGCCGGACCGGGACAGGGGTAAACGAGCAGTACTTC.

This clone was recorded a few times. The chain combines TRBV4-1 with TRBJ1-4, with unresolved D. This CDR3 is built from 16 residues. V lost 0 bases and J lost 8, with 16 bases in between. Germline CDR1 MGHRA, CDR2 YSYEKL. CDR3 residues: CASSQDSGAGREKLFF. The CDR3 region has the DNA TGCGCCAGCAGCCAAGATAGTGGAGCGGGGAGGGAAAAACTGTTTTTT.

This clone appeared a few times. The chain joins TRBV2 to TRBJ2-7; 12 nucleotides agree with TRBD2. The CDR3 totals 13 residues. The germline CDR1 and CDR2 sequences are SNHLY and FYNNEI. The V and J ends lost 8 bases and 4 bases, in that order; junction bases with no gene match: 3. The CDR3 DNA sequence: TGTGCCAGCGAACTAGCGGGGGGTTACGAGCAGTACTTC. It codes for CASELAGGYEQYF.